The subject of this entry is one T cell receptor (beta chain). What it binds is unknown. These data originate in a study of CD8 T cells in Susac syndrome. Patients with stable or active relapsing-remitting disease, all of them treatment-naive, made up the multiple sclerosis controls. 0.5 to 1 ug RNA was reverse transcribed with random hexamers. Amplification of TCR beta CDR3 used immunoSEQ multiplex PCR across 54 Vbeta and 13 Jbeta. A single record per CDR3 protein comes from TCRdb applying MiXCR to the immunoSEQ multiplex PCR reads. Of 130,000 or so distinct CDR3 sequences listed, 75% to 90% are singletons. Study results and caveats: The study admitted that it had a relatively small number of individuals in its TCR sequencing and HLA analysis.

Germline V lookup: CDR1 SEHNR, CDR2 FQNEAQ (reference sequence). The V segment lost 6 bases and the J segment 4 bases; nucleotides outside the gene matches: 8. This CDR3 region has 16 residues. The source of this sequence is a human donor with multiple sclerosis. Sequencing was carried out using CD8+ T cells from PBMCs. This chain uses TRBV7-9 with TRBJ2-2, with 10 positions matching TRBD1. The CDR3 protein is CASRTTGGAITGELFF. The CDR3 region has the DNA TGTGCCAGCAGGACGACAGGGGGCGCAATCACCGGGGAGCTGTTTTTT.